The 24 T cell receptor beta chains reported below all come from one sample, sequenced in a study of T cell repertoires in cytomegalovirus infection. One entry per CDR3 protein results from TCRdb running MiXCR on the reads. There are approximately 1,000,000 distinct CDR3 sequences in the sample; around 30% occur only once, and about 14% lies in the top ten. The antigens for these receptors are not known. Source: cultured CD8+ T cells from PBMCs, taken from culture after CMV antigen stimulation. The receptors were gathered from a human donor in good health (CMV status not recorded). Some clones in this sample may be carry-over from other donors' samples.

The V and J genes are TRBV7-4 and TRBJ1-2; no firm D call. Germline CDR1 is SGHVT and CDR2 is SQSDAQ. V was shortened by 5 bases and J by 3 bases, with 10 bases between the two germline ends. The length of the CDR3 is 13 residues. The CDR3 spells CASSPERDYGYTF. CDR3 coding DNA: TGTGCCAGCAGCCCCGAACGTGACTATGGCTACACCTTC.

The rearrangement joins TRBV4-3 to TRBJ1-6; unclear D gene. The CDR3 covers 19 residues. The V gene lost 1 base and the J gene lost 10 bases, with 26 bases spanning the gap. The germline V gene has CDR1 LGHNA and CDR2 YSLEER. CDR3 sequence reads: CASSQVFKGFIEGGSPLHF. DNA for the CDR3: TGCGCCAGCAGCCAAGTCTTTAAGGGCTTTATCGAAGGCGGGTCACCCCTCCACTTT.

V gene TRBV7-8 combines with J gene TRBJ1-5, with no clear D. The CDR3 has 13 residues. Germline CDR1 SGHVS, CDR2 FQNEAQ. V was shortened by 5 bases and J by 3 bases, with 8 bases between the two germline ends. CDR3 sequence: CASSPVDNQPQHF. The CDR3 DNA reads TGTGCCAGCAGCCCAGTGGACAATCAGCCCCAGCATTTT.

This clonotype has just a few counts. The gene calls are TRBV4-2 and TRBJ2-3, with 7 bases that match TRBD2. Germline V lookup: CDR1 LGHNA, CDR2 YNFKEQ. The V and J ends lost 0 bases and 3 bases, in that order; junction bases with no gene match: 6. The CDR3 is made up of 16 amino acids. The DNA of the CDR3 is TGTGCCAGCAGCCAAGAGGGGGGGGGGAAAACAGATACGCAGTATTTT. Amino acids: CASSQEGGGKTDTQYF.

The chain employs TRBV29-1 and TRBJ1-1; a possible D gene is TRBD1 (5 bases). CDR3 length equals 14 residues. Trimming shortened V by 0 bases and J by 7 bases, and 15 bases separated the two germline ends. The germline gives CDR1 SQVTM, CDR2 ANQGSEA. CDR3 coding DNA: TGCAGCGTTGAAGATGGGACCAACCGAGATGAAGCTTTCTTT. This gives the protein CSVEDGTNRDEAFF.

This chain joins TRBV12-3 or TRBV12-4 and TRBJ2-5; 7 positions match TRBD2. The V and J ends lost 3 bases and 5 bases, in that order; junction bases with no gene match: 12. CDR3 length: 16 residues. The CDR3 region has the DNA TGTGCCAGCAGTTTGGGGGGGGGGGTTACCGAGGAGACCCAGTACTTC. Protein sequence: CASSLGGGVTEETQYF.

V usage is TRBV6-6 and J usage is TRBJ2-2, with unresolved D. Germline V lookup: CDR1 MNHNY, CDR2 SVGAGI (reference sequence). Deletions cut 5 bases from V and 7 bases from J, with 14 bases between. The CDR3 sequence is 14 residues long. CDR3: CASSEFKIVGELFF. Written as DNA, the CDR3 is TGTGCCAGCAGTGAGTTCAAGATCGTCGGGGAGCTGTTTTTT.

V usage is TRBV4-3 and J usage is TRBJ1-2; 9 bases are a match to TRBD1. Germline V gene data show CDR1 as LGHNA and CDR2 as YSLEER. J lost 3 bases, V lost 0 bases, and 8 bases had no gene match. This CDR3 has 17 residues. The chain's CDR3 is CASSQDRNRGRDYGYTF. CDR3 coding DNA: TGCGCCAGCAGCCAAGATCGAAACAGGGGGCGCGACTATGGCTACACCTTC.

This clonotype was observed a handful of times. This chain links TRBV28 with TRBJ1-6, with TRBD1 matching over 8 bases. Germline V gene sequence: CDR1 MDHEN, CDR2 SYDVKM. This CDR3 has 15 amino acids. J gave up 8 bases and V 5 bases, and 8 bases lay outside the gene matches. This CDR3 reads CASSPQDRADSPLHF. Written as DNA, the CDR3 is TGTGCCAGCAGTCCCCAGGACAGGGCTGATTCACCCCTCCACTTT. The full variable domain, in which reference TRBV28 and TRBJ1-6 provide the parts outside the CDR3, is DVKVTQSSRYLVKRTGEKVFLECVQDMDHENMFWYRQDPGLGLRLIYFSYDVKMKEKGDIPEGYSVSREKKERFSLILESASTNQTSMYLCASSPQDRADSPLHFGNGTRLTVT.

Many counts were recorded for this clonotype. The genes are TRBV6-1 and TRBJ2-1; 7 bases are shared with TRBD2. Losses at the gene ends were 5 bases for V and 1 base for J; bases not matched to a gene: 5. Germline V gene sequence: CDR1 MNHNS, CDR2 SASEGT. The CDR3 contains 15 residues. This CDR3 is CASSNLAESYNEQFF. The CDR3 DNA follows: TGTGCCAGCAGTAACCTAGCGGAATCCTACAATGAGCAGTTCTTC.

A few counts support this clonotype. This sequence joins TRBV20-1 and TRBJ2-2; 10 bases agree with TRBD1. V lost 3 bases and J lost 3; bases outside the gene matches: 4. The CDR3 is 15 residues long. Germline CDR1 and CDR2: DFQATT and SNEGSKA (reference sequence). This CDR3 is CSAREDRGDTGELFF. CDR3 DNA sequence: TGCAGTGCTAGGGAGGACAGGGGGGACACCGGGGAGCTGTTTTTT.

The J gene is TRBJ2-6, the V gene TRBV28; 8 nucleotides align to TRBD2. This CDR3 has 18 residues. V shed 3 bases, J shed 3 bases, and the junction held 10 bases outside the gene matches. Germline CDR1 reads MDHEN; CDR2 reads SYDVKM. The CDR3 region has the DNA TGTGCCAGCAGTTTCCCCTCGGCGGGGGGAAGTGGGGCCAACGTCCTGACTTTC. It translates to CASSFPSAGGSGANVLTF.

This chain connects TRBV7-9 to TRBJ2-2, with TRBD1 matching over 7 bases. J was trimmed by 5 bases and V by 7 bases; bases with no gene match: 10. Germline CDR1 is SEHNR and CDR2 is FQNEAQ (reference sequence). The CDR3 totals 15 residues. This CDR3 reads CASTSGQGVTGELFF. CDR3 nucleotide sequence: TGTGCCAGCACTTCGGGGCAGGGGGTTACCGGGGAGCTGTTTTTT.

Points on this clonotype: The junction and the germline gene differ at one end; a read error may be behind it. DNA of the CDR3: TGTTCCAGCAGCGTAGTGGAGAGGGGGACAGAGACCCAGTACTTC. The encoded protein is CSSSVVERGTETQYF. This chain connects TRBV9 to TRBJ2-5, with D perhaps TRBD1 (6 bases). Germline V lookup: CDR1 SGDLS, CDR2 YYNGEE. This CDR3 is built from 15 residues. The complete variable domain, with remaining parts taken from reference TRBV9 and TRBJ2-5, reads DSGVTQTPKHLITATGQRVTLRCSPRSGDLSVYWYQQSLDQGLQFLIQYYNGEERAKGNILERFSAQQFPDLHSELNLSSLELGDSALYFCSSSVVERGTETQYFGPGTRLLVL.

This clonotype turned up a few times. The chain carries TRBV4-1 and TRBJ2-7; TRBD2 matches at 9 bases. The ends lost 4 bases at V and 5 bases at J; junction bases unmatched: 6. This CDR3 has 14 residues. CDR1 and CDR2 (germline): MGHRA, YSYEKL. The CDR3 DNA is TGCGCCAGCAGCCCAGCGGGGGGTAGGCACGAGCAGTACGTC. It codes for CASSPAGGRHEQYV.

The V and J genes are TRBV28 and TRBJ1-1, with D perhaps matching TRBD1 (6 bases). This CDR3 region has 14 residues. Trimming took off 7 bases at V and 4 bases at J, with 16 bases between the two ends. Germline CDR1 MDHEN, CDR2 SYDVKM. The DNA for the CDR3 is TGTGCCAGCACCTTGGTGGGGGGCGCCACTGAAGCTTTCTTT. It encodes CASTLVGGATEAFF.

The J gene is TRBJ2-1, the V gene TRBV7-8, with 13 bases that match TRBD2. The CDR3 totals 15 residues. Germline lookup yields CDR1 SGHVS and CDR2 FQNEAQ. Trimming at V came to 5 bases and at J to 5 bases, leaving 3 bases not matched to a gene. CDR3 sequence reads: CASSRTSGGHNEQFF. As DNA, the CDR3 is TGTGCCAGCAGCCGGACTAGCGGGGGACACAATGAGCAGTTCTTC. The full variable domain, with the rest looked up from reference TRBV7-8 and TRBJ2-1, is GAGVSQSPRYKVAKRGQDVALRCDPISGHVSLFWYQQALGQGPEFLTYFQNEAQLDKSGLPSDRFFAERPEGSVSTLKIQRTQQEDSAVYLCASSRTSGGHNEQFFGPGTRLTVL.

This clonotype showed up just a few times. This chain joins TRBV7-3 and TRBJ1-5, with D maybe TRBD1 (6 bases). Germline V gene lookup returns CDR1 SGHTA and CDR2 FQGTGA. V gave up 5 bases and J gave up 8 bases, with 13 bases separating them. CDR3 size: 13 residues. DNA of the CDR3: TGTGCCAGCAGCCCCGGACAGCCAGAGCCCCAGCATTTT. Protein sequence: CASSPGQPEPQHF.

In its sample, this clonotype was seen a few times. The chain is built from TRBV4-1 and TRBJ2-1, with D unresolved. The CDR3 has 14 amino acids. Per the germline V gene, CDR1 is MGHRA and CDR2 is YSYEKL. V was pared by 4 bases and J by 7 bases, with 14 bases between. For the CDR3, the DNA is TGCGCCAGCAGCCTCAAGACATCTGGTAATGAGCAGTTCTTC. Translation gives CASSLKTSGNEQFF.

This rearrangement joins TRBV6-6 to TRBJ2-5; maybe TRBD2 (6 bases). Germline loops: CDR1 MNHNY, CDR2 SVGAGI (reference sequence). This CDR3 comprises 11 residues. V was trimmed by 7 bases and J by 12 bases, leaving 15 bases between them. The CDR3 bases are TGTGCCAGCACCGGGGGAACCCCAAAGTACTTC. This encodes CASTGGTPKYF.

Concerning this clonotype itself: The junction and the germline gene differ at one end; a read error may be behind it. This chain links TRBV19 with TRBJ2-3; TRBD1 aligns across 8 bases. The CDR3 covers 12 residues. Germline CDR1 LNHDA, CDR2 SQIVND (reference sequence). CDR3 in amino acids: CASSIGPGQVNF. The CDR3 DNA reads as TGTGCCAGTAGTATAGGTCCGGGACAGGTCAATTTT.

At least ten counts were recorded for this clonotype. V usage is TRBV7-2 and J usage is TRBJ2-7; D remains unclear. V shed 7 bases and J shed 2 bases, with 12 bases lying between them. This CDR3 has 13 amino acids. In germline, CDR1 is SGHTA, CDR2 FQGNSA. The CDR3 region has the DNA TGTGCCAGCACCCCCGACAATGCCTACGAGCAGTACTTC. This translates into CASTPDNAYEQYF.

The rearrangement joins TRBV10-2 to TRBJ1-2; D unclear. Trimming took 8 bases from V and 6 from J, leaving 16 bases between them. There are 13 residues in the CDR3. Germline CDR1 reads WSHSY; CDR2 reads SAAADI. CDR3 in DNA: TGCGCCAGCTCATCCCAGGCCGAGGATGGCTACACCTTC. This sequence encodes CASSSQAEDGYTF.

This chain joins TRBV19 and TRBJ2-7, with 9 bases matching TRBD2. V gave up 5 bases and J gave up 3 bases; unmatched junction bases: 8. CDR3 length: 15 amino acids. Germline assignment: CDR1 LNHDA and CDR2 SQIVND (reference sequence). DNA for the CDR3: TGTGCCAGTAGTCCAGTAGCGGGGGTTATCTACGAGCAGTACTTC. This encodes CASSPVAGVIYEQYF.